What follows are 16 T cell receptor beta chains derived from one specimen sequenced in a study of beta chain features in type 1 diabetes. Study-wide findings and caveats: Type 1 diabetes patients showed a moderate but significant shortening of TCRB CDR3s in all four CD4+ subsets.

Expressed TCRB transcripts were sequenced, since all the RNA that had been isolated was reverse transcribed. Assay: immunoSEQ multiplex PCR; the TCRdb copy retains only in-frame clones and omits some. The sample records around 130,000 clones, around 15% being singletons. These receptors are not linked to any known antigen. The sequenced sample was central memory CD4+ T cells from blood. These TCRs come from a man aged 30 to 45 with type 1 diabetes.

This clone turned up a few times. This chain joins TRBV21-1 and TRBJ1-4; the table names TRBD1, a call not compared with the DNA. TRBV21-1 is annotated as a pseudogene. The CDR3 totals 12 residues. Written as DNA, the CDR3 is TGTGCCAGCAGGGAAAGGGGAGAAAAACTGTTTTTT. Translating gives CASRERGEKLFF.

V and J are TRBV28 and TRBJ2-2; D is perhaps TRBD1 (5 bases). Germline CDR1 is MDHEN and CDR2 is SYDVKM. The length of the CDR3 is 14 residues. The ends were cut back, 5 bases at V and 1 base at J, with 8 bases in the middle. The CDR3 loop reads CASSPGQNTGELFF. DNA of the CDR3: TGTGCCAGCAGTCCCGGACAGAACACCGGGGAGCTGTTTTTT.

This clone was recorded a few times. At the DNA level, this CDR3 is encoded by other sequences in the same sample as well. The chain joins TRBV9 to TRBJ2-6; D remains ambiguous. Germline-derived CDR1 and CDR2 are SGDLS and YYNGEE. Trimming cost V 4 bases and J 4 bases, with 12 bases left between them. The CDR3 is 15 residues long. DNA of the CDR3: TGTGCCAGCAGCCCTCGACAAACCGGGGCCAACGTCCTGACTTTC. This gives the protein CASSPRQTGANVLTF.

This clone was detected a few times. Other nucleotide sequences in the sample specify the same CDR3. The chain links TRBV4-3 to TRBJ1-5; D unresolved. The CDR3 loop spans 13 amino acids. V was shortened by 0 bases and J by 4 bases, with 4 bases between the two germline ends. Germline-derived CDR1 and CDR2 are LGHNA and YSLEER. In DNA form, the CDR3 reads TGCGCCAGCAGCCAAGATTTAAATCAGCCCCAGCATTTT. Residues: CASSQDLNQPQHF.

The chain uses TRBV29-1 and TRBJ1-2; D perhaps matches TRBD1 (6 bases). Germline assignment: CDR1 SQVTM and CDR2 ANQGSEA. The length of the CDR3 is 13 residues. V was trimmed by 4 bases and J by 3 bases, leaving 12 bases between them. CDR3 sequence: CSVVRGADYGYTF. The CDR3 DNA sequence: TGCAGCGTTGTTCGGGGGGCGGACTATGGCTACACCTTC.

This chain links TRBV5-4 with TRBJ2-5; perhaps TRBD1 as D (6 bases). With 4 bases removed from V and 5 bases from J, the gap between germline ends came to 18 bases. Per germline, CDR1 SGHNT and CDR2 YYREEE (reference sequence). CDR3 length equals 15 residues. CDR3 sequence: CASSRDGQIRETQYF. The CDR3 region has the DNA TGTGCCAGCAGCCGGGACGGACAGATAAGGGAGACCCAGTACTTC.

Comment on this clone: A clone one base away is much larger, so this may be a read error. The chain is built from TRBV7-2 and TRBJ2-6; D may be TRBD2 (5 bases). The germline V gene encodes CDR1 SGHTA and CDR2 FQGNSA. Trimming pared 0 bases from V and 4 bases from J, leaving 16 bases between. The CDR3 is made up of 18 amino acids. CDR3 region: CASSLAPSRGRGANVLTF. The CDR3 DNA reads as TGTGCCAGCAGCTTAGCCCCTTCCCGCGGGCGGGGGGCCAACGTCCTGACTTTC. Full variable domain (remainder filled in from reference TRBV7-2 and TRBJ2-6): GAGVSQSPSNKVTEKGKDVELRCDPISGHTALYWYRQSLGQGLEFLIYFQGNSAPDKSGLPSDRFSAERTGGSVSTLTIQRTQQEDSAVYLCASSLAPSRGRGANVLTFGAGSRLTVL.

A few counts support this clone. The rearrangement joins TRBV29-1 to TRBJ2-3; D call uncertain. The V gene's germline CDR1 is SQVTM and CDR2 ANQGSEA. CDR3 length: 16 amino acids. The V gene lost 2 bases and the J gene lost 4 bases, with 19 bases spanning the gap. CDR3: CSVERGFPPSSDTQYF. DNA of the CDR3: TGCAGCGTTGAACGAGGATTCCCGCCTTCGTCAGATACGCAGTATTTT.

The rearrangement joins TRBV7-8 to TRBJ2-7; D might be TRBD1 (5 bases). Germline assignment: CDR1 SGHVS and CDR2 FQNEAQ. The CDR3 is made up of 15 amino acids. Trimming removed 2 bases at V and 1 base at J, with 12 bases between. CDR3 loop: CASSLSPGKSYEQYF. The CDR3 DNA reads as TGTGCCAGCAGCTTAAGTCCAGGGAAGTCCTACGAGCAGTACTTC.

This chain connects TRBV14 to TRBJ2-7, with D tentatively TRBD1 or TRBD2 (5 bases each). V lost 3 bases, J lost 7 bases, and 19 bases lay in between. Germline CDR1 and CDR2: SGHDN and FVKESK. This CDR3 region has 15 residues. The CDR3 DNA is TGTGCCAGCAGCCAGGATCGGGACCGGGAAATGGAGCAGTACTTC. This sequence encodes CASSQDRDREMEQYF.

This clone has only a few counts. The CDR3 sequence is CASSPLTGAGQGGYTF. Here the CDR3 DNA reads TGTGCCAGCAGCCCTCTCACGGGCGCAGGGCAGGGTGGCTACACCTTC. The J gene is TRBJ1-2, the V gene TRBV14; maybe TRBD1 (5 bases). Trimming took 4 bases from V and 7 from J, leaving 22 bases between them. Germline V lookup: CDR1 SGHDN, CDR2 FVKESK. This CDR3 is built from 16 residues.

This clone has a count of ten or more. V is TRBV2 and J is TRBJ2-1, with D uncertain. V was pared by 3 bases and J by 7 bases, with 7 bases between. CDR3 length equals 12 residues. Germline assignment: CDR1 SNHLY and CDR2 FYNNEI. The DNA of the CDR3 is TGTGCCAGCAGTGACTCCCTAAATGAGCAGTTCTTC. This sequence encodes CASSDSLNEQFF.

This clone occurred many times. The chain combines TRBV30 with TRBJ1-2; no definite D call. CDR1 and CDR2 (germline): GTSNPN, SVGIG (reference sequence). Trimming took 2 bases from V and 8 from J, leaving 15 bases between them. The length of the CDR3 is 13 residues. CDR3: CAWSPGEARGYTF. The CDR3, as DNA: TGTGCCTGGAGTCCAGGAGAGGCGAGAGGCTACACCTTC.

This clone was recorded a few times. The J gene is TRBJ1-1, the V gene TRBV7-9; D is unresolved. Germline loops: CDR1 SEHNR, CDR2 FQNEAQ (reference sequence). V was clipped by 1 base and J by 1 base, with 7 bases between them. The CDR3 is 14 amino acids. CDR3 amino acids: CASSLGTANTEAFF. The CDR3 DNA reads TGTGCCAGCAGCTTAGGCACAGCGAACACTGAAGCTTTCTTT.

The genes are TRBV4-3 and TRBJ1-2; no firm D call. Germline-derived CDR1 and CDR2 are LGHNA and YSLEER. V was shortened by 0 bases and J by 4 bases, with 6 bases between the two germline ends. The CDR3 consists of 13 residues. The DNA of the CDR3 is TGCGCCAGCAGCCAAGATCGGATCTATGGCTACACCTTC. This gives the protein CASSQDRIYGYTF.

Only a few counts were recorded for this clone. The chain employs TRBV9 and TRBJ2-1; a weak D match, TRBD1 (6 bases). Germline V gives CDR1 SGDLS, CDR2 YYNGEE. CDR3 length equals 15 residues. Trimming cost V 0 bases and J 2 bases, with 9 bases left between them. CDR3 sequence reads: CASSVDTGPYNEQFF. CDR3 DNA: TGTGCCAGCAGCGTAGATACAGGGCCCTACAATGAGCAGTTCTTC.